This TCR beta chain was identified during a study of shared clonotypes between healthy human individuals. Overall study context: The study used three CD4 naive, three CD4 memory, two CD8 naive and one CD8 memory plate per donor.

The sample holds one count of this clone. Additional DNA sequences in this sample encode the identical CDR3. The repertoire was sequenced with immunoSEQ multiplex PCR; TCRdb's copy has only in-frame clones and lacks some. Of fewer than 1.4 million clones in the sample, roughly 74% were seen once. Deletions cut 0 bases from V and 3 bases from J, with 12 bases between. The CDR3 is made up of 15 amino acids. Germline V gene lookup returns CDR1 SGHRS and CDR2 YFSETQ. The sequencing sample was made of memory CD4+ T cells from PBMCs. Subset: CD45RA-negative fraction. The chain links TRBV5-1 to TRBJ1-1, with unresolved D. The sequence came from a young man in good health. Some clones in this sample may be carry-over from other donors' samples. DNA for the CDR3: TGCGCCAGCAGCTTGGCCGGCCCCGAGGACACTGAAGCTTTCTTT. Amino acids: CASSLAGPEDTEAFF.